This T cell receptor beta chain was obtained from a study of T cell changes during pregnancy in multiple sclerosis. This CDR3 has 14 residues. The germline V gene encodes CDR1 KGHSY and CDR2 FQNENV. V gave up 1 base and J gave up 1 base, with 7 bases separating them. Profiled with immunoSEQ multiplex PCR; TCRdb holds only in-frame clones, not every one. The table shows 50,000 to 60,000 clones, with approximately 90% occurring only once. The gene calls are TRBV16 and TRBJ1-1; TRBD1 is a possible D gene (5 bases). The sequence was collected from a female donor with multiple sclerosis, enrolled in a pregnancy study. The sequencing here drew on CD4+ T cells from peripheral blood mononuclear cells, taken in the third trimester of pregnancy. The CDR3 protein is CASSQFGGNTEAFF. Written as DNA, the CDR3 is TGTGCCAGCAGCCAATTCGGGGGGAACACTGAAGCTTTCTTT.